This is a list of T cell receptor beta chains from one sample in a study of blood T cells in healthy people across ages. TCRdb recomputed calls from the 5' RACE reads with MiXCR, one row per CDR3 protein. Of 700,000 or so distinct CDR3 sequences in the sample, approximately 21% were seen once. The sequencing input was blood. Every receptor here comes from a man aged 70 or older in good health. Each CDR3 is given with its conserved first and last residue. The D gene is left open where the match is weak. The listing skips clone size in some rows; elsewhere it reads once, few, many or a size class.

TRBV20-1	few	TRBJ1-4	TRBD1	TGCAGTGCTGGACGGACAGGGGGCTTGGAAAAACTGTTTTTT	CSAGRTGGLEKLFF
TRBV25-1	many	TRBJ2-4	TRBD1	TGTGCCAGCAGTCCCTCCGCGGGACAGGGGGCGCGGGCCAAAAACATTCAGTACTTC	CASSPSAGQGARAKNIQYF
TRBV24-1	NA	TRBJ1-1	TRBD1	TGTGCCACCGGACAGGAGAACACTGAAGCTTTCTTT	CATGQENTEAFF
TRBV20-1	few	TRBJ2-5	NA	TGCAGTACTAGCCGACTGGAGACCCAGTACTTC	CSTSRLETQYF
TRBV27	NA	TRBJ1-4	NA	TGTGCCAGCAGTTCCGGACGGCTTAATGAAAAACTGTTTTTT	CASSSGRLNEKLFF
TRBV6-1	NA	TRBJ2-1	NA	TGTGCCAGCAGTGCCGGCCTTAAGAGGTCCTACAATGAGCAGTTCTTC	CASSAGLKRSYNEQFF
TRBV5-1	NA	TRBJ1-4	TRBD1	TGCGCCAGCAGCCAACCGGACAGGGGGCGGTCTAATGAAAAACTGTTTTTT	CASSQPDRGRSNEKLFF
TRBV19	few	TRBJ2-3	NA	TGTGCCAGTAGTATTCGGCAAGATACGCAGTATTTT	CASSIRQDTQYF
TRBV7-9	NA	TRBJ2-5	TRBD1	TGTGCCAGCAGCGGACAGGGGGTCGTCCAATTCTTC	CASSGQGVVQFF
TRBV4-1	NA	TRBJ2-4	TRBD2	TGCGCCAGCAGCCAAGACCCCCATAATAGCGGGAGAGCCAAAAACATTCAGTACTTC	CASSQDPHNSGRAKNIQYF
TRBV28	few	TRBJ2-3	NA	TGTGCCAGCAGTTTTCCGGGGGCGGGGGATACGCAGTATTTT	CASSFPGAGDTQYF
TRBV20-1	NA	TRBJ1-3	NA	TGCAGTGCTAGAGATCGGATATCTGGAAACACCATATATTTT	CSARDRISGNTIYF
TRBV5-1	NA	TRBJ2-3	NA	TGCGCCAGCAGCTTGGCCGAAAATACGCAGTATTTT	CASSLAENTQYF
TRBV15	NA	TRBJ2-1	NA	TGTGCCACCAGCAGAGAGTCGCTATTTGAGCAGCTCTTC	CATSRESLFEQLF
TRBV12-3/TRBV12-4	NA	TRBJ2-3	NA	TGTGCCAGCAGTCCTAGTACCTTAGTAGATACGCGGTATTTT	CASSPSTLVDTRYF
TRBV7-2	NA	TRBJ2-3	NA	TGTGCCAGCAGCCTAGGGTACGACACAGATACGCAGTATTTT	CASSLGYDTDTQYF
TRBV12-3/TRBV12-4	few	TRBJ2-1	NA	TGTGCCAGCAACATGAGGGGGGGCCCGAATGAGCAGTTCTTC	CASNMRGGPNEQFF
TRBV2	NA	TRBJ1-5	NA	TGTGCCAGCAGCAGGAATCGGGCGACGGGTCAGCCCCAGCATTTT	CASSRNRATGQPQHF
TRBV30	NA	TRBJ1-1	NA	TGTGCCTGGCGAGAGGGTATAGTAGTCACTGAAGCTTTCTTT	CAWREGIVVTEAFF
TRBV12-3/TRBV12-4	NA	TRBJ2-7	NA	TGTGCCAGCAGTTTAGAGGGTTCCTACGAGCAGTACTTC	CASSLEGSYEQYF
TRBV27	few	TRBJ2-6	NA	TGTGCCAGCAGTAAGGCAATCGGGGTTGTCCTGACTTTC	CASSKAIGVVLTF
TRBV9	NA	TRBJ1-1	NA	TGTGCCAGCAGCGTAGTTGGGCAAGGGAACACTGAAGCTTTCTTT	CASSVVGQGNTEAFF
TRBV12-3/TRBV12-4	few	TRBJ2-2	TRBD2	TGTGCCAGCAGTTTTTCTAGCGGGACGTTCACCGGGGAGCTGTTTTTT	CASSFSSGTFTGELFF
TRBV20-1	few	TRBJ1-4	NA	TGCAGTGCTAGTTCCAGAATTAATGAAAAACTGTTTTTT	CSASSRINEKLFF
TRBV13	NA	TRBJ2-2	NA	TGTGCCAGCAGCCAACAGGGAGCTTTGGAGCTGTTTTTT	CASSQQGALELFF
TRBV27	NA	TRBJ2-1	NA	TGTGCCAGCAGTTTATCGAGATACAATGAGCAGTTCTTC	CASSLSRYNEQFF
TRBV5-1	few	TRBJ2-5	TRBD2	TGCGCCAGCAGCTTCCAGGCGGGAGGTATGAGGCAAGAGACCCAGTACTTC	CASSFQAGGMRQETQYF
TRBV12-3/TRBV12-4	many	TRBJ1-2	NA	TGTGCCAGCAGTCCGCCAGACAGCTATGGCTACACCTTC	CASSPPDSYGYTF
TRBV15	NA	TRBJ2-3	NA	TGTGCCACCAGCAGAGGGACTCGCACAGATACGCAGTATTTT	CATSRGTRTDTQYF
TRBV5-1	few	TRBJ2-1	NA	TGCGCCAGCAGCTTGGGAGCCTCGAGCTCCTACAATGAGCAGTTCTTC	CASSLGASSSYNEQFF
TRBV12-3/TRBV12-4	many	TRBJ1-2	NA	TGTGCCAGCAGTTCCCAAGGGGGATTGGATGGCTACACCTTC	CASSSQGGLDGYTF
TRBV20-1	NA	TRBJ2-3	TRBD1	TGCAGTGCTAGCGGCACAGGGGGCTCCGCAGATACGCAGTATTTT	CSASGTGGSADTQYF